The rows below give T cell receptor beta chains drawn from one sample of a study of blood T cell repertoires in COVID-19. Assay: immunoSEQ multiplex PCR; the TCRdb copy retains only in-frame clones and omits some. Seen here are about 100,000 clones, 85% to 90% observed once, and the top ten hold about 4.6%. The sequenced sample was peripheral blood. These receptors all come from a human donor in a cohort sampled during active COVID-19. CDR3s include the opening cysteine and the closing phenylalanine or tryptophan. The D gene is left open where the match is weak. Rows may omit the clone size; those that give it use once, few, many or a size class.

size: -; J: TRBJ2-7; D: -; V: TRBV9; DNA: TGTGCCAGCAGCGTAGACCCAGGGCTGCGCGAGCAGTACTTC; CDR3: CASSVDPGLREQYF
size: -; J: TRBJ1-6; D: TRBD1; V: TRBV5-3; DNA: TGTGCCAGAAGCTGGGCTGGGGACAGTCGATTTTATAATTCACCCCTCCACTTT; CDR3: CARSWAGDSRFYNSPLHF
size: -; J: TRBJ1-2; D: TRBD1; V: TRBV7-2; DNA: TGTGCCAGCAGCGAAGGACAGGGGAGGCTCTATGGCTACACCTTC; CDR3: CASSEGQGRLYGYTF
size: many; J: TRBJ2-1; D: -; V: TRBV10-3; DNA: TGTGCCATATCACAGGGTAATGAGCAGTTCTTC; CDR3: CAISQGNEQFF
size: -; J: TRBJ1-1; D: TRBD1; V: TRBV5-4; DNA: TGTGCCAGCAGGCCCGGGACAGCGAACACTGAAGCTTTCTTT; CDR3: CASRPGTANTEAFF
size: -; J: TRBJ2-3; D: -; V: TRBV5-6; DNA: TGTGCCAGCAGCTTGGGCGTTTACAGCCCCACAGATACGCAGTATTTT; CDR3: CASSLGVYSPTDTQYF
size: -; J: TRBJ2-1; D: TRBD1; V: TRBV19; DNA: TGTGCCAGTAGCCCCGACAGGGCGTCCTACAATGAGCAGTTCTTC; CDR3: CASSPDRASYNEQFF
size: -; J: TRBJ1-6; D: -; V: TRBV11-2; DNA: TGTGCCAGCAGCTTAGCAGGGCCACCCCTCCACTTT; CDR3: CASSLAGPPLHF
size: once; J: TRBJ2-5; D: TRBD2; V: TRBV9; DNA: TGTGCCAGCAGCGTAGTGCCTAGCGGGTTGCAAGAGACCCAGTACTTC; CDR3: CASSVVPSGLQETQYF
size: -; J: TRBJ2-3; D: -; V: TRBV7-2; DNA: TGTGCCAGCAGCTTAGTACTAGCATCTAGCACAGATACGCAGTATTTT; CDR3: CASSLVLASSTDTQYF
size: -; J: TRBJ1-4; D: -; V: TRBV28; DNA: TGTGCCAGCAGGACAGCGAATGAAAAACTGTTTTTT; CDR3: CASRTANEKLFF
size: -; J: TRBJ1-2; D: -; V: TRBV15; DNA: TGTGCCACCAGCAGAGATCCCGGAGGGTATGGTGGCTACACCTTC; CDR3: CATSRDPGGYGGYTF
size: -; J: TRBJ1-1; D: -; V: TRBV27; DNA: TGTGCCAGCAGCCCGACAGTTCTCAACACTGAAGCTTTCTTT; CDR3: CASSPTVLNTEAFF
size: few; J: TRBJ1-5; D: -; V: TRBV7-2; DNA: TGTGCCAGCAGCTTAGGGGCGCAGGGGAACAATCAGCCCCAGCATTTT; CDR3: CASSLGAQGNNQPQHF
size: -; J: TRBJ1-2; D: -; V: TRBV28; DNA: -; CDR3: CASSTSSAGVYGYTF
size: -; J: TRBJ2-3; D: -; V: TRBV4-3; DNA: TGCGCCAGCAGCCAAATTCGGAGCAGCACAGATACGCAGTATTTT; CDR3: CASSQIRSSTDTQYF
size: -; J: TRBJ2-5; D: TRBD2; V: TRBV11-2; DNA: TGTGCCAGCAGCTTACAGGGACTAGCAGGGCGAGAGACCCAGTACTTC; CDR3: CASSLQGLAGRETQYF
size: -; J: TRBJ1-5; D: -; V: TRBV2; DNA: TGTGCCAGCGGGCAGGTTAGCAATCAGCCCCAGCATTTT; CDR3: CASGQVSNQPQHF
size: -; J: TRBJ1-2; D: TRBD1; V: TRBV5-1; DNA: TGCGCCAGCAGCTTGGGGCCGGGACAGGGAGATGGCTACACCTTC; CDR3: CASSLGPGQGDGYTF
size: -; J: TRBJ2-3; D: -; V: TRBV5-1; DNA: TGCGCCAGCAGGGGGCCAGGGAGCACAGATACGCAGTATTTT; CDR3: CASRGPGSTDTQYF
size: -; J: TRBJ1-2; D: TRBD1; V: TRBV3-1/TRBV3-2; DNA: TGTGCCAGCAGCCCGACAGGGGGATCTAACTATGGCTACACCTTC; CDR3: CASSPTGGSNYGYTF
size: medium-sized; J: TRBJ2-7; D: -; V: TRBV5-1; DNA: TGCGCCAGCAGCTTGCACCTGGGAGGACGGGGGAGCTCCTACGAGCAGTACTTC; CDR3: CASSLHLGGRGSSYEQYF
size: -; J: TRBJ2-1; D: TRBD1; V: TRBV27; DNA: TGTGCCAGCAGTTTAAGAATACGGAATTCAGGGGGCCTTTACAATGAGCAGTTCTTC; CDR3: CASSLRIRNSGGLYNEQFF
size: -; J: TRBJ2-1; D: TRBD1; V: TRBV7-2; DNA: TGTGCCAGCAGCTTAGGCACAGGGGGATTTGAGCAGTTCTTC; CDR3: CASSLGTGGFEQFF
size: -; J: TRBJ2-1; D: TRBD2; V: TRBV27; DNA: TGTGCCAGCAGTTTATCCCCCCAAGTAGCGGGAGGAGACTACAATGAGCAGTTCTTC; CDR3: CASSLSPQVAGGDYNEQFF
size: -; J: TRBJ1-2; D: TRBD1; V: TRBV19; DNA: TGTGCCAGTAGTCCCCGGGACAGGCGGAACTATGGCTACACCTTC; CDR3: CASSPRDRRNYGYTF
size: -; J: TRBJ1-1; D: TRBD1; V: TRBV24-1; DNA: TGTGCCACCAGTGATTCTGGACAGGGGTATTCGAACACTGAAGCTTTCTTT; CDR3: CATSDSGQGYSNTEAFF
size: -; J: TRBJ1-2; D: -; V: TRBV12-3/TRBV12-4; DNA: TGTGCCAGCAGTTTAACTGGTGGCTACACCTTC; CDR3: CASSLTGGYTF
size: -; J: TRBJ1-4; D: TRBD1; V: TRBV6-5; DNA: TGTGCCAGCAGTTACTCGATCGGGACAGGGGGAGAAAAACTGTTTTTT; CDR3: CASSYSIGTGGEKLFF
size: -; J: TRBJ1-2; D: TRBD1; V: TRBV28; DNA: TGTGCCAGCAGTTACGGAGACAGGGTAGATGGCTACACCTTC; CDR3: CASSYGDRVDGYTF
size: once; J: TRBJ1-2; D: TRBD1; V: TRBV9; DNA: TGTGCCAGCAGCGGCCGACAGGGGGTTTCCTATGGCTACACCTTC; CDR3: CASSGRQGVSYGYTF
size: few; J: TRBJ1-2; D: -; V: TRBV28; DNA: TGTGCCAGCCGGCCGGGTGGCCAAGGTAGTGGCTACACCTTC; CDR3: CASRPGGQGSGYTF
size: once; J: TRBJ2-2; D: -; V: TRBV11-2; DNA: TGTGCCAGCAGCTCCTTAAGCGGGAACACCGGGGAGCTGTTTTTT; CDR3: CASSSLSGNTGELFF
size: -; J: TRBJ2-1; D: TRBD2; V: TRBV7-9; DNA: TGTGCCAGCAGCTTACTAGCGGGAGGGTTGGGTGAGCAGTTCTTC; CDR3: CASSLLAGGLGEQFF
size: many; J: TRBJ2-3; D: -; V: TRBV10-3; DNA: TGTGCCATCAGTGAGGTCTCGGCAGATACGCAGTATTTT; CDR3: CAISEVSADTQYF
size: -; J: TRBJ1-3; D: TRBD1; V: TRBV3-1/TRBV3-2; DNA: TGTGCCAGCACCCCAAGAGGGACAGGGGCCTCTGGAAACACCATATATTTT; CDR3: CASTPRGTGASGNTIYF
size: -; J: TRBJ2-3; D: TRBD2; V: TRBV7-9; DNA: TGTGCCAGCAGCTTTGCGTGGGGCGGGAGGGCCTTAGATACGCAGTATTTT; CDR3: CASSFAWGGRALDTQYF
size: -; J: TRBJ1-2; D: -; V: TRBV6-5; DNA: TGTGCCAGCAGTTACGCCGGGACTGGCTATGGCTACACCTTC; CDR3: CASSYAGTGYGYTF
size: -; J: TRBJ2-5; D: -; V: TRBV30; DNA: TGTGCCTGGAGTGCGGGGAGGAAGGAGACCCAGTACTTC; CDR3: CAWSAGRKETQYF
size: -; J: TRBJ2-7; D: -; V: TRBV27; DNA: TGTGCCAGCAGTCTCCGGGACACCTACGAGCAGTACTTC; CDR3: CASSLRDTYEQYF
size: -; J: TRBJ1-6; D: -; V: TRBV7-9; DNA: TGTGCCAGACCAACGCAGACAGGTTATAATTCACCCCTCCACTTT; CDR3: CARPTQTGYNSPLHF
size: -; J: TRBJ1-1; D: -; V: TRBV7-2; DNA: TGTGCCAGCAGCTTGAGACAGACAATGGCTGAAGCTTTCTTT; CDR3: CASSLRQTMAEAFF
size: -; J: TRBJ2-6; D: -; V: TRBV28; DNA: TGTGCCAGCGCCGAAGGATCGGGGTTAGGCTCTGGGGCCAACGTCCTGACTTTC; CDR3: CASAEGSGLGSGANVLTF
size: once; J: TRBJ2-7; D: -; V: TRBV5-1; DNA: TGCGCCAGCAGCCCCAGGGACATTTTTTACGAGCAGTACTTC; CDR3: CASSPRDIFYEQYF
size: -; J: TRBJ2-5; D: TRBD1; V: TRBV5-1; DNA: TGCGCCAGCAGCTTGTTGGGGACAGCGGAAGAGACCCAGTACTTC; CDR3: CASSLLGTAEETQYF
size: -; J: TRBJ2-3; D: -; V: TRBV10-2; DNA: TGCGCCAGCAGTGGAAACGGGGATTTTGATACGCAGTATTTT; CDR3: CASSGNGDFDTQYF
size: -; J: TRBJ2-7; D: TRBD2; V: TRBV7-2; DNA: TGTGCCAGCAGCTCTTTGGGACTAGCCTCCTACGAGCAGTACTTC; CDR3: CASSSLGLASYEQYF
size: -; J: TRBJ2-7; D: TRBD1; V: TRBV27; DNA: TGTGCCAGCAGTTTGGCAGGGGGCCCCTACGAGCAGTACTTC; CDR3: CASSLAGGPYEQYF
size: -; J: TRBJ1-2; D: -; V: TRBV3-1/TRBV3-2; DNA: TGTGCCAGCAGCCAAGGTGGGCGGGCGGGTGGCTACACCTTC; CDR3: CASSQGGRAGGYTF
size: -; J: TRBJ1-1; D: -; V: TRBV12-3/TRBV12-4; DNA: TGTGCCAGCAGATCCAGGGACACTGAAGCTTTCTTT; CDR3: CASRSRDTEAFF
size: -; J: TRBJ2-1; D: -; V: TRBV27; DNA: TGTGCCAGCAGTCAGTGGCGGCACGATGAGCAGTTCTTC; CDR3: CASSQWRHDEQFF
size: once; J: TRBJ2-1; D: -; V: TRBV11-2; DNA: TGTGCCAGCAGCCGTCCTGGGAGGAATGAGCAGTTCTTC; CDR3: CASSRPGRNEQFF